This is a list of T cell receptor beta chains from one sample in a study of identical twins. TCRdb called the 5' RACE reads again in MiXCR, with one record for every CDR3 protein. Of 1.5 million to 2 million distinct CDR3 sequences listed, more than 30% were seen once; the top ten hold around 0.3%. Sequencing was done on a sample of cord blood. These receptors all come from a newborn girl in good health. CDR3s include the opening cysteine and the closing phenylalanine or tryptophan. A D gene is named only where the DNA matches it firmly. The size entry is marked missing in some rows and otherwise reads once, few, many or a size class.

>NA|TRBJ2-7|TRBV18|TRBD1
TGTGCCAGCCCACTGGACAGGGGGATTTACGAGCAGTACTTC
CASPLDRGIYEQYF
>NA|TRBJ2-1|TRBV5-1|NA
TGCGCCAGCAGCTTGATTCTGGCTTCCTACAATGAGCAGTTCTTC
CASSLILASYNEQFF
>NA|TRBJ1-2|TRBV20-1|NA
TGCAGTGCTAGAGCTGGGGCGGGTGGCTACACCTTC
CSARAGAGGYTF
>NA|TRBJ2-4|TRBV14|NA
TGTGCCAGCAGCCAAGATTGGAGAAGCGCCATTCAGTACTTC
CASSQDWRSAIQYF
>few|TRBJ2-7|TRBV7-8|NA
TGTGCCAGCAGCTTAGCACAGTACTACGAGCAGTACTTC
CASSLAQYYEQYF
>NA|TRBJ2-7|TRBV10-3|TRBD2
TGTGCCATCAGTGAGTCGTTAGGACTAGCCTACGAGCAGTACTTC
CAISESLGLAYEQYF
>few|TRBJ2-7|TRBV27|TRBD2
TGTGCCAGCAGTCCTTTGACTAGCGGGGTCTCCTACGAGCAGTACTTC
CASSPLTSGVSYEQYF
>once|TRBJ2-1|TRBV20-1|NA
TGCAGTGCTAGTGGCAGCGTTGAGCAGTTCTTC
CSASGSVEQFF
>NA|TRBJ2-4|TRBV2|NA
TGTGCCAGCAGAGAAGACAGCTCAGCCAAAAACATTCAGTACTTC
CASREDSSAKNIQYF
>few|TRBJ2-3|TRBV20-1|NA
TGCAGTGCGATTCTCCCGGGACTTAGCACAGATACGCAGTATTTT
CSAILPGLSTDTQYF
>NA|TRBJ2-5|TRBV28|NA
TGTGCCAGCAGTTTACTGGGACGCCAACCGGGGGAGACCCAGTACTTC
CASSLLGRQPGETQYF
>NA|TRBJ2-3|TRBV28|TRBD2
TGTGCCAGCAGTTTACGCGCGTCTAGCGGGAGTGCAGATACGCAGTATTTT
CASSLRASSGSADTQYF
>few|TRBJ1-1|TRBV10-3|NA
TGTGCCATCAGTGAAAGGAACACTGAAGCTTTCTTT
CAISERNTEAFF
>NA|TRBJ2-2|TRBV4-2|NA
TGTGCCAGCAGCCAAGCTGCGCGCAACACCGGGGAGCTGTTTTTT
CASSQAARNTGELFF
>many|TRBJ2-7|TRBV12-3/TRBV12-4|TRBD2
TGTGCCAGCAGTTTCGGGACTAGCTCTTCCGAGCAGTACTTC
CASSFGTSSSEQYF
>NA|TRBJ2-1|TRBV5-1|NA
TGCGCCAGCAGCTTAAAAGCGGTCTCCTACAATGAGCAGTTCTTC
CASSLKAVSYNEQFF
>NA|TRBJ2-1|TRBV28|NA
TGTGCCAGCAGTCGTAGCCTCTCCTACAATGAGCAGTTCTTC
CASSRSLSYNEQFF
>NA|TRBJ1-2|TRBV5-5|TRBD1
TGTGCCAGCAGCGCCACACAGGGGCCCTACTATGGCTACACCTTC
CASSATQGPYYGYTF
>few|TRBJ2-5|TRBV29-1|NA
TGCAGCGTTCCCCGCCCCTCGGGGATAGTAGGCCTAGCGACCCAGTACTTC
CSVPRPSGIVGLATQYF
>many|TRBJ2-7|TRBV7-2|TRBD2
TGTGCCAGCAGCTTAACTAGCGGGAACTCCTACGAGCAGTACTTC
CASSLTSGNSYEQYF
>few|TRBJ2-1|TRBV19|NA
TGTGCCAGTAGTATAGTTTTAGACCCACAGGGGCAGTTCTTC
CASSIVLDPQGQFF
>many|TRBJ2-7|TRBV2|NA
TGTGCCAGCAGTACAACCTACGAGCAGTACTTC
CASSTTYEQYF
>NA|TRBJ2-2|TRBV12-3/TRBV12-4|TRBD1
TGTGCCAGCAGTTTCTGGACAGGGGGCCGTACCCACAATATTGACGGGGAGCTGTTTTTT
CASSFWTGGRTHNIDGELFF
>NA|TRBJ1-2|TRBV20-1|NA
TGCAGTGCTAGCGTTCGGACGTATGGCTACACCTTC
CSASVRTYGYTF
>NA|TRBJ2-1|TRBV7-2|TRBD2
TGTGCCAGCAGCTTGATGCTAGCGGGAGGGTTCAATGAGCAGTTCTTC
CASSLMLAGGFNEQFF
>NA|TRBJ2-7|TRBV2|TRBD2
TGTGCCAGCAGTGAATCTAGCGGGGTGCATGAGCAGTACTTC
CASSESSGVHEQYF
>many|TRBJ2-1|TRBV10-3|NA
TGTGCCATCAGTAAGGGAGACAATGAGCAGTTCTTC
CAISKGDNEQFF
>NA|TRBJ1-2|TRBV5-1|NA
TGCGCCAGCAGCTTGCGGGTTCCAGGGGTCTATGGCTACACCTTC
CASSLRVPGVYGYTF
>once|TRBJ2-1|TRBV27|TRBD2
TGTGCCAGCAGGCTAGCGGGATGGGACAATGAGCAGTTCTTC
CASRLAGWDNEQFF
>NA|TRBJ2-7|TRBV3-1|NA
TGTGCCAGCAGCCAACTTTTCTCCTACGAGCAGTACTTC
CASSQLFSYEQYF
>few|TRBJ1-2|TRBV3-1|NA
TGTGCCAGCAGCCAAGATCCGGGACTCTATGGCTACACCTTC
CASSQDPGLYGYTF
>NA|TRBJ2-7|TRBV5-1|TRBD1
TGCGCCAGCAGCAAAAACAGGGGGCGTATTTACAATGAGCAGTACTTC
CASSKNRGRIYNEQYF
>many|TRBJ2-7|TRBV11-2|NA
TGTGCCAGCAGCTCTGGAGGGGACTCATTTTACGAGCAGTACTTC
CASSSGGDSFYEQYF
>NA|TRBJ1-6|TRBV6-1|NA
TGTGCCAGCAGTGAATGGCGAACAGGAGTCGTATCACCCCTCCACTTT
CASSEWRTGVVSPLHF
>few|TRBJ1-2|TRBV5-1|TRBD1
TGCGCCAGCAGCGCCTTACAGGGGAACTATGGCTACACCTTC
CASSALQGNYGYTF
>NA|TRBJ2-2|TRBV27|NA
TGTGCCAGCAGTTTTTTGATGGTGGGGCCTACCGGGGAGCTGTTTTTT
CASSFLMVGPTGELFF
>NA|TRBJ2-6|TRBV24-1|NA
TGTGCCACCAGTGACTTTACAGTCTCTGGGGCCAACGTCCTGACTTTC
CATSDFTVSGANVLTF
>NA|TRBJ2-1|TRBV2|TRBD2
TGTGCCAGCAGTATAATGGGGACTAGCGGGGTCTTCAATGAGCAGTTCTTC
CASSIMGTSGVFNEQFF
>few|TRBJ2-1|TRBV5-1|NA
TGCGCCAGCAGCGTGCCGGGACTCAACAATGAGCAGTTCTTC
CASSVPGLNNEQFF
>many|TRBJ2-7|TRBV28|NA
TGTGCCAGCAGTCCCGCCCGGTATCCCTCCTACGAGCAGTACTTC
CASSPARYPSYEQYF
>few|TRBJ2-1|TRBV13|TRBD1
TGTGCCAGCAGCTTAGTCTTTGGACAGGGACCTCTCAATGAGCAGTTCTTC
CASSLVFGQGPLNEQFF
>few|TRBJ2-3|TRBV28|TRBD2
TGTGCCAGCAGTTTTGAGGGCGGGGGTTACACAGATACGCAGTATTTT
CASSFEGGGYTDTQYF
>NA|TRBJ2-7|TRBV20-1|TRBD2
TGCAGTGCTAGAGATCGGACTAGCGTCCCCTACGAGCAGTACTTC
CSARDRTSVPYEQYF
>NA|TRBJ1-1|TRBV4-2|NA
TGTGCCAGCAGCCAAGCACAGGCCCTGGGGTACACTGAAGCTTTCTTT
CASSQAQALGYTEAFF
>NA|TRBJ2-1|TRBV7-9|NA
TGTGCCGGAGGACTAAATTACAATGAGCAGTCCTTC
CAGGLNYNEQSF
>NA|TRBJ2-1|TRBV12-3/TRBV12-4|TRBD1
TGTGCCAGCAGCGCCATACGGGGACAGGGGGCCCAAAATGAGCAGTTCTTC
CASSAIRGQGAQNEQFF
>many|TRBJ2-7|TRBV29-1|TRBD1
TGCAGCGTTGGGGACAGCTACGAGCAGTACTTC
CSVGDSYEQYF
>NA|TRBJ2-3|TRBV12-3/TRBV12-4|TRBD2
TGTGCCAGCAGTTTCCTAGCGGGAACCCCAGATACGCAGTATTTT
CASSFLAGTPDTQYF